One and the same sample provided the 10 T cell receptor beta chains below, sequenced in a study of OX40 agonist ivuxolimab in advanced cancers. Assay used: immunoSEQ multiplex PCR; TCRdb lists only in-frame clones, some missing. The sample yields under 70,000 clones, 75% to 90% seen once. This specimen was CD4+ or CD8+ T cells sorted from blood, taken in a trial of the OX40 agonist ivuxolimab. The receptor set was obtained from an adult with an advanced solid tumor such as melanoma, head and neck, liver or kidney cancer.

This clone has only one observation. V usage is TRBV5-8 and J usage is TRBJ2-1; D is perhaps TRBD1 or TRBD2 (6 bases each). CDR1 and CDR2 from the germline V gene are SGHTS and YDEGEE. Trimming shortened V by 3 bases and J by 0 bases, and 16 bases separated the two germline ends. This CDR3 contains 17 residues. The CDR3 region is CASSSDDGGLSYNEQFF. DNA for the CDR3: TGTGCCAGCAGCTCCGATGACGGGGGCCTCTCCTACAATGAGCAGTTCTTC.

The CDR3 coding sequence is TGCGCCAGCAGCTCCGAGTGGGGGGGAGATACGCAGTATTTT. Its protein is CASSSEWGGDTQYF. The chain combines TRBV5-1 with TRBJ2-3; 7 bases line up with TRBD2. V was clipped by 3 bases and J by 5 bases; unmatched bases: 6. Germline lookup yields CDR1 SGHRS and CDR2 YFSETQ. CDR3 length equals 14 residues. Variable domain in full (rest from reference TRBV5-1 and TRBJ2-3): KAGVTQTPRYLIKTRGQQVTLSCSPISGHRSVSWYQQTPGQGLQFLFEYFSETQRNKGNFPGRFSGRQFSNSRSEMNVSTLELGDSALYLCASSSEWGGDTQYFGPGTRLTVL.

CDR3 in amino acids: CASKWAEYSNQPQHF. The CDR3 DNA is TGTGCCAGTAAGTGGGCGGAATATAGCAATCAGCCCCAGCATTTT. This rearrangement joins TRBV19 to TRBJ1-5; D ambiguous. The germline V gene encodes CDR1 LNHDA and CDR2 SQIVND (reference sequence). V lost 7 bases and J lost 0, with 13 bases in between. The CDR3 is made up of 15 amino acids.

J is TRBJ2-7 and V is TRBV13; D remains unclear. This CDR3 comprises 12 residues. Germline assignment: CDR1 PRHDT and CDR2 FYEKMQ (reference sequence). V gave up 5 bases and J gave up 6 bases, with 11 bases separating them. CDR3 loop: CASSPLGSEQYF. The CDR3, as DNA: TGTGCCAGCAGCCCTTTAGGGTCCGAGCAGTACTTC.

The rearrangement joins TRBV6-5 to TRBJ2-7, with D unresolved. This CDR3 spans 12 amino acids. The V end was cut by 0 bases, the J end by 2 bases, with 2 bases between. The germline CDR1 and CDR2 sequences are MNHEY and SVGAGI. CDR3 in amino acids: CASSYSAYEQYF. CDR3 bases: TGTGCCAGCAGTTACTCGGCCTACGAGCAGTACTTC.

This chain connects TRBV5-6 to TRBJ1-2; 10 positions match TRBD1. CDR1 and CDR2 (germline): SGHDT, YYEEEE. This CDR3 is built from 13 residues. Trimming cost V 4 bases and J 5 bases; bases outside gene matches: 2. CDR3 coding DNA: TGTGCCAGCAGCGAGGACAGGGGGTATGGCTACACCTTC. It encodes CASSEDRGYGYTF.

The chain links TRBV19 to TRBJ1-2; D perhaps matches TRBD1 (6 bases). The CDR3 sequence is 15 residues long. Germline CDR1 and CDR2: LNHDA and SQIVND (reference sequence). Trimming removed 6 bases from V and 1 base from J, with 15 bases in between. The CDR3 here is CASRHWAGVNYGYTF. In nucleotides, the CDR3 is TGTGCCAGTAGACACTGGGCAGGGGTTAACTATGGCTACACCTTC.

This clone was seen once. J is TRBJ1-5 and V is TRBV19; D is unclear. The CDR3 is made up of 16 amino acids. Germline V CDR1 and CDR2: LNHDA, SQIVND (reference sequence). Trimming stripped 5 bases from V and 3 bases from J, with 17 bases between. This CDR3 reads CASSGSPGEINQPQHF. DNA of the CDR3: TGTGCCAGTAGTGGGAGTCCTGGGGAGATCAATCAGCCCCAGCATTTT.

V and J are TRBV4-1 and TRBJ1-2; no clear D. Germline V lookup: CDR1 MGHRA, CDR2 YSYEKL. The CDR3 loop spans 15 amino acids. The ends were cut back, 0 bases at V and 4 bases at J, with 12 bases in the middle. As DNA, the CDR3 is TGCGCCAGCAGCCAAGATGCGGGCCGGGGCTATGGCTACACCTTC. It translates to CASSQDAGRGYGYTF.

The J gene is TRBJ1-1, the V gene TRBV6-1; 9 positions match TRBD1. With 4 bases clipped from V and 2 bases from J, the junction kept 5 bases outside the gene matches. From germline, CDR1 is MNHNS and CDR2 SASEGT. The CDR3 has 15 residues. CDR3 protein: CASSARTGGNTEAFF. In nucleotides, the CDR3 is TGTGCCAGCAGTGCACGAACAGGGGGCAACACTGAAGCTTTCTTT.